This is a list of T cell receptor beta chains from one sample in a study of tumor-infiltrating lymphocytes in primary liver carcinoma. MiXCR, applied by TCRdb to the multiplex PCR reads, yields one record per CDR3 protein. The table has some 180,000 distinct CDR3 sequences, approximately 60% seen once. The sample taken for sequencing was peripheral blood. Source of these receptors: a man in his forties with primary liver carcinoma and hepatitis B virus infection. The conserved cysteine and the conserved F or W are not part of the CDR3 here. The order of the fields is CDR3 length, V gene, CDR3 protein.

cdr3_length: 13; v_call: TRBV12-3/TRBV12-4; cdr3_aa: ASSFMAGTADTQY
cdr3_length: 10; v_call: TRBV11-2; cdr3_aa: ARSGRNCRYT
cdr3_length: 11; v_call: TRBV11-2; cdr3_aa: VSSQEGGQPQH
cdr3_length: 12; v_call: TRBV29-1; cdr3_aa: SVDRDPSTDTQY
cdr3_length: 9; v_call: TRBV28; cdr3_aa: ASSSGVEQY
cdr3_length: 14; v_call: TRBV4-1; cdr3_aa: ASSQEGGLQFYEQY
cdr3_length: 11; v_call: TRBV19; cdr3_aa: ASSISEEGPQH
cdr3_length: 11; v_call: TRBV10-3; cdr3_aa: VISDGQGSGYT
cdr3_length: 13; v_call: TRBV6-5; cdr3_aa: ASSYSLGSHYEQY
cdr3_length: 13; v_call: TRBV30; cdr3_aa: AWSRLLIGTDTQY
cdr3_length: 11; v_call: TRBV11-1; cdr3_aa: TSSLAGRETQY